The 21 T cell receptor beta chains presented below share a single source sample, sequenced in a study of cytomegalovirus exposure and HLA in healthy donors (dated by TCRdb to 2017 to 2019). The receptor library was made with the immunoSEQ multiplex PCR assay. A mixture of 60 forward primers for TCR Vbeta segments and 13 reverse primers for TCR Jbeta segments was used in the multiplex PCR. TCRdb limited this immuneACCESS table to in-frame rearrangements with V and J called. A share of clones is missing; checked studies link under half to unresolved V genes, and the rest is unexplained. The sample has about 120,000 clones on record, over 60% of them singletons. Approximately 5.5% of the sample is held by the ten biggest clonotypes. What was sequenced was PBMCs. The source of these receptors is a man aged 18 to 30 in good health and CMV-seropositive.

This chain links TRBV6-1 with TRBJ2-5, with D possibly matching TRBD2 (5 bases). The CDR3 runs 17 residues. Germline values: CDR1 MNHNS, CDR2 SASEGT. Trimming stripped 2 bases from V and 1 base from J, with 17 bases between. The CDR3 bases are TGTGCCAGCAGTGAATTTCCTGAGGGCGGGCTCCAAGAGACCCAGTACTTC. It is translated as CASSEFPEGGLQETQYF.

This clone was detected once. The J gene is TRBJ2-2, the V gene TRBV19, with TRBD2 as a possible D gene (5 bases). The germline CDR1 and CDR2 sequences are LNHDA and SQIVND (reference sequence). The V gene lost 6 bases and the J gene lost 6 bases, with 8 bases spanning the gap. This CDR3 comprises 12 residues. The DNA for the CDR3 is TGTGCCAGTAGCGCGCGGGCCGGGGAGCTGTTTTTT. Translated, it gives CASSARAGELFF.

V and J are TRBV6-1 and TRBJ2-1; 9 bases match TRBD1. The V gene's germline CDR1 is MNHNS and CDR2 SASEGT. The CDR3 consists of 13 residues. V dropped 7 bases and J dropped 7; count of bases not matched to a gene: 5. The CDR3 loop reads CASIGTGLNEQFF. CDR3 DNA sequence: TGTGCCAGCATTGGGACAGGGTTGAATGAGCAGTTCTTC.

This chain joins TRBV2 and TRBJ1-6; perhaps TRBD1 as D (6 bases). Germline V gives CDR1 SNHLY, CDR2 FYNNEI. Trimming removed 8 bases from V and 6 bases from J, with 11 bases in between. CDR3 size: 13 residues. CDR3 DNA: TGTGCCAGCGGACAGATGATTAATTCACCCCTCCACTTT. It yields the protein CASGQMINSPLHF.

Here the CDR3 reads CASSVAGGSIYNEQFF. DNA for the CDR3: TGTGCCAGCAGCGTAGCAGGCGGGAGTATCTACAATGAGCAGTTCTTC. The chain uses TRBV9 and TRBJ2-1; TRBD2 aligns across 7 bases. J gave up 3 bases and V 0 bases, and 6 bases lay outside the gene matches. Looked up from germline, CDR1 is SGDLS and CDR2 is YYNGEE. The CDR3 is 16 amino acids.

The chain couples TRBV30 to TRBJ2-6; 8 bases agree with TRBD2. Looked up from germline, CDR1 is GTSNPN and CDR2 is SVGIG (reference sequence). The CDR3 spans 21 residues. The junction had 16 bases not matched to a gene; V was cut back by 0 bases and J by 0 bases. For the CDR3, the DNA is TGTGCCTGGAGTGTACGCGTAGCGGGACGTACACCGACCTCTGGGGCCAACGTCCTGACTTTC. Translation: CAWSVRVAGRTPTSGANVLTF.

The gene calls are TRBV6-5 and TRBJ1-5; the match to TRBD1 covers 7 bases. The germline V gene encodes CDR1 MNHEY and CDR2 SVGAGI. V lost 6 bases, J lost 1 base, and 6 bases stayed unmatched. This CDR3 region has 15 residues. The CDR3 reads CASRKQGLSNQPQHF. CDR3 nucleotides: TGTGCCAGCAGAAAACAGGGGCTCAGCAATCAGCCCCAGCATTTT.

The rearrangement uses TRBV18 and TRBJ1-2, with TRBD1 matching over 8 bases. The CDR3 loop spans 18 amino acids. V was pared by 0 bases and J by 2 bases, with 11 bases of the junction left unmatched. In germline, CDR1 is KGHSH, CDR2 LQKENI. The DNA for the CDR3 is TGTGCCAGCTCACCACCGGGACAGGTTTTCCAAAGAAACTATGGCTACACCTTC. This encodes CASSPPGQVFQRNYGYTF.

This clone was counted only a few times. The rearrangement links TRBV6-1 to TRBJ2-6; 7 positions agree with TRBD1. CDR1 MNHNS and CDR2 SASEGT come from the germline V gene. V lost 3 bases, J lost 4 bases, and 3 bases stayed unmatched. The CDR3 is made up of 15 amino acids. Written as DNA, the CDR3 is TGTGCCAGCAGTGACAGACAGGGAGGGGCCAACGTCCTGACTTTC. This sequence encodes CASSDRQGGANVLTF.

J is TRBJ2-1 and V is TRBV11-2, with 9 bases that match TRBD2. The germline V gene has CDR1 SGHAT and CDR2 FQNNGV. V shed 5 bases, J shed 14 bases, and the junction held 7 bases outside the gene matches. The CDR3 is 12 residues long. The CDR3 is CASSPIAGAKFF. The CDR3 DNA sequence: TGTGCCAGCAGCCCGATAGCGGGAGCGAAGTTCTTC.

The rearrangement joins TRBV19 to TRBJ2-1; TRBD2 is a possible D gene (7 bases). V lost 6 bases and J 5 bases, leaving 14 bases between the germline ends. This CDR3 has 14 residues. Germline V CDR1 and CDR2: LNHDA, SQIVND (reference sequence). CDR3 nucleotide sequence: TGTGCCAGTAGAGGGGGGGCGCGTAACAATGAGCAGTTCTTC. Translation gives CASRGGARNNEQFF.

V is TRBV10-1 and J is TRBJ2-1; 9 bases agree with TRBD2. Germline trimming cut 1 base from V and 9 bases from J; bases unmatched to any gene: 10. The CDR3 extends over 16 amino acids. Germline V gene sequence: CDR1 WNHNN, CDR2 SYGVQD (reference sequence). In nucleotides, the CDR3 is TGCGCCAGCAGTGAGTTTTATGCGGGGGGGCCGGGTGAGCAGTTCTTC. Protein product: CASSEFYAGGPGEQFF.

This clone was seen only once. At one of its ends the junction is not consistent with the germline gene, which may arise from a read error. The chain has TRBV11-2 and TRBJ2-1; tentatively, D is TRBD1 (6 bases). The CDR3 is 16 amino acids. Per the germline V gene, CDR1 is SGHAT and CDR2 is FQNNGV. CDR3 loop: CASSSRSGVSYIEQFF. CDR3 sequence (DNA): TGTGCCAGCAGCTCGAGATCAGGGGTCTCATACATTGAGCAGTTCTTC.

The chain links TRBV28 to TRBJ1-2, with D perhaps matching TRBD1 (5 bases). CDR1 and CDR2 from the germline V gene are MDHEN and SYDVKM. The CDR3 consists of 14 residues. The V end was cut by 6 bases, the J end by 5 bases, with 16 bases between. The CDR3 DNA is TGTGCCAGCAGCACCCCACGGGGGTCGTATGGCTACACCTTC. As protein: CASSTPRGSYGYTF.

The chain uses TRBV6-5 and TRBJ1-3; no reliable D call. V was shortened by 7 bases and J by 0 bases, with 13 bases between the two germline ends. The CDR3 is 15 amino acids. CDR1 MNHEY and CDR2 SVGAGI come from the germline V gene. CDR3 nucleotide sequence: TGTGCCAGCATTATACTGAGGAGCTCTGGAAACACCATATATTTT. Translated: CASIILRSSGNTIYF.

The chain joins TRBV23-1 to TRBJ2-1, with D possibly TRBD2 on 7 matching bases. TRBV23-1 is designated an ORF whose function remains uncertain. V gave up 4 bases and J gave up 6 bases, with 13 bases separating them. The CDR3 length is 14 residues. The CDR3 coding sequence is TGCGCCAGCAGTCGGAAAGGGGGGGGCAATGAGCAGTTCTTC. It codes for CASSRKGGGNEQFF.

CDR3: CAISEPGQVGTDTQYF. The DNA of the CDR3 is TGTGCCATCAGTGAGCCGGGACAGGTCGGCACAGATACGCAGTATTTT. J is TRBJ2-3 and V is TRBV10-3; TRBD1 agrees at 8 bases. The length of the CDR3 is 16 residues. Trimming took 2 bases from V and 1 from J; bases not matched to a gene: 5. The germline V gene has CDR1 ENHRY and CDR2 SYGVKD.

The chain links TRBV12-5 to TRBJ2-1; TRBD1 matches 7 bases. Trimming at V came to 7 bases and at J to 1 base, leaving 7 bases not matched to a gene. Germline CDR1 reads LGHNT; CDR2 reads FRNRAP. CDR3 length: 15 amino acids. The CDR3 loop is CASAGDSASYNEQFF. Written as DNA, the CDR3 is TGTGCTAGTGCCGGGGACAGTGCTTCCTACAATGAGCAGTTCTTC.

This clone was observed once. This chain links TRBV6-1 with TRBJ2-7; TRBD2 matches 8 bases. The J segment lost 4 bases and the V segment lost 2 bases, leaving 7 bases of the junction unmatched. Germline values: CDR1 MNHNS, CDR2 SASEGT. The CDR3 contains 15 residues. CDR3: CASSELFVAGYEQYF. CDR3 nucleotides: TGTGCCAGCAGTGAACTGTTTGTAGCGGGATACGAGCAGTACTTC.

In its sample, this clone was seen once. CDR3 region: CASNHAPSGTYEQYF. The CDR3 bases are TGCGCCAGCAACCATGCGCCCAGCGGGACCTACGAGCAGTACTTC. The rearrangement links TRBV5-1 to TRBJ2-7, with 7 bases fitting TRBD2. The CDR3 consists of 15 residues. Germline V gene sequence: CDR1 SGHRS, CDR2 YFSETQ. Trimming cost V 6 bases and J 2 bases; bases outside gene matches: 11. Looking up the rest from reference TRBV5-1 and TRBJ2-7 gives the full variable domain: KAGVTQTPRYLIKTRGQQVTLSCSPISGHRSVSWYQQTPGQGLQFLFEYFSETQRNKGNFPGRFSGRQFSNSRSEMNVSTLELGDSALYLCASNHAPSGTYEQYFGPGTRLTVT.

The CDR3: CAISEGRGLPYYGYTF. As DNA, the CDR3 is TGTGCCATCAGTGAGGGCAGGGGGCTCCCCTACTATGGCTACACCTTC. The chain couples TRBV10-3 to TRBJ1-2; 8 bases map to TRBD1. CDR1 and CDR2 (germline): ENHRY, SYGVKD. This CDR3 spans 16 amino acids. The V segment lost 2 bases and the J segment 3 bases; nucleotides outside the gene matches: 8.